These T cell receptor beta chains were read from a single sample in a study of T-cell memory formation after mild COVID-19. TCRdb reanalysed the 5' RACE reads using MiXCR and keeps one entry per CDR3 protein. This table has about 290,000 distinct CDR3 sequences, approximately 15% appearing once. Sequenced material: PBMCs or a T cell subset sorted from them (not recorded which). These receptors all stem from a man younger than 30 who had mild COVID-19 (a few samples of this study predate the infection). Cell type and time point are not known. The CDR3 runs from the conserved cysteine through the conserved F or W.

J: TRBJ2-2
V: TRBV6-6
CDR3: CASSSGGRNTGELFF

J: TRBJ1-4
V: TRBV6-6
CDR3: CASSPLQGMAEKLFF

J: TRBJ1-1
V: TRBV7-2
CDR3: CASSLDRRPTEAFF

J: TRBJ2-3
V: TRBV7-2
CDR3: CASSSQTYSTDTQYF

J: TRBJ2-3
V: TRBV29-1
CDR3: CSVGLGDTQYF

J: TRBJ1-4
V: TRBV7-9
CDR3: CASSLGGTNEKLFF

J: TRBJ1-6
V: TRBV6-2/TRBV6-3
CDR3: CASSYEGTASSYNSPLHF

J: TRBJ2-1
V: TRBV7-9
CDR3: CASSHRPDSSYNEQFF

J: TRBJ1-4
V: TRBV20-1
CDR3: CSAPLPGGEKLFF

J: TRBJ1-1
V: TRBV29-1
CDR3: CSVITMNTEAFF

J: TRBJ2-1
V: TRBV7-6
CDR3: CASSLVQGMNEQFF

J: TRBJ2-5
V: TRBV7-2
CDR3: CASTPAGGQETQYF

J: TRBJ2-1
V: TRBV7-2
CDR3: CASSLAQSNEQFF

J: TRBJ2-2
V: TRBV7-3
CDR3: CASTLGMGGATGELFF

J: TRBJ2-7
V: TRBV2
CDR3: CASNEGGIYEQYF

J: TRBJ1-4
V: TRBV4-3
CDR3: CASSPGRGDEKLFF

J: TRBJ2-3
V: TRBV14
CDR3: CASSQDWTGSQYF

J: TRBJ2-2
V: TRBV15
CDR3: CATSGALWEELFF

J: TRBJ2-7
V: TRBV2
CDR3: CASRAPSGANYEQYF

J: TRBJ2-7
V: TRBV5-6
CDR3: CASSLGRQGPYEQYF

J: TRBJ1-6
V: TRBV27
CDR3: CASSLAGALGSPLHF

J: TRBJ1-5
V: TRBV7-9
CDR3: CASSQSDRSNQPQHF

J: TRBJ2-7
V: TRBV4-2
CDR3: CASSQERVAYEQYF